These 11 T cell receptor beta chains came from one sample sequenced in a study of control samples from healthy donors and cancer patients. Repertoires were generated with immunoSEQ multiplex PCR, while TCRdb's copy carries only in-frame clones and drops some. In the table there are about 42,000 clones, less than 90% of which are singletons. The sequenced sample was blood. The receptors derive from a man aged 55 to 70 in good health.

This clone was detected once. The chain recombines TRBV29-1 with TRBJ2-7; D is undetermined. This CDR3 has 13 amino acids. Trimming took off 4 bases at V and 3 bases at J, with 13 bases between the two ends. The germline V gene encodes CDR1 SQVTM and CDR2 ANQGSEA. In nucleotides, the CDR3 is TGCAGCGTTGGGGGTGCCGCACGCTACGAGCAGTACTTC. As protein: CSVGGAARYEQYF.

V gene TRBV4-3 combines with J gene TRBJ1-2, with D perhaps matching TRBD1 (5 bases). The CDR3 runs to 15 residues. The V end was cut by 0 bases, the J end by 9 bases, with 17 bases between. Germline V CDR1 and CDR2: LGHNA, YSLEER. CDR3 in DNA: TGCGCCAGCAGCCAAGATATCGGGAGGGGCGGGAGCTACACCTTC. Translating gives CASSQDIGRGGSYTF.

The V call is TRBV27, the J call TRBJ1-1; 7 bases match TRBD1. The V gene's germline CDR1 is MNHEY and CDR2 SMNVEV (reference sequence). This CDR3 contains 15 residues. V was clipped by 5 bases and J by 5 bases; unmatched bases: 11. CDR3 sequence reads: CASSNYRGGLTEAFF. The CDR3 bases are TGTGCCAGCAGTAACTACAGGGGCGGATTGACTGAAGCTTTCTTT.

The J gene is TRBJ1-1, the V gene TRBV14, with D hard to call. V was pared by 3 bases and J by 5 bases, with 7 bases between. The CDR3 loop spans 12 amino acids. Germline CDR1 SGHDN, CDR2 FVKESK. DNA for the CDR3: TGTGCCAGCAGCCACCGACCGACTGAAGCTTTCTTT. Amino acids: CASSHRPTEAFF.

This chain uses TRBV18 with TRBJ1-2; 7 nucleotides agree with TRBD1. Germline V gene data show CDR1 as KGHSH and CDR2 as LQKENI. With 2 bases clipped from V and 4 bases from J, the junction kept 7 bases outside the gene matches. This CDR3 has 15 residues. In DNA form, the CDR3 reads TGTGCCAGCTCACCAAGACAGGGAAAAGGCTATGGCTACACCTTC. It codes for CASSPRQGKGYGYTF. The full variable domain, with the rest looked up from reference TRBV18 and TRBJ1-2, is NAGVMQNPRHLVRRRGQEARLRCSPMKGHSHVYWYRQLPEEGLKFMVYLQKENIIDESGMPKERFSAEFPKEGPSILRIQQVVRGDSAAYFCASSPRQGKGYGYTFGSGTRLTVV.

The chain links TRBV5-1 to TRBJ2-2; 15 bases match TRBD2. Germline V CDR1 and CDR2: SGHRS, YFSETQ. V lost 4 bases to trimming and J lost 8 bases; unmatched junction nucleotides: 9. The CDR3 has 17 residues. CDR3 in amino acids: CASSAAAGLAGGGELFF. The CDR3 nucleotides read TGCGCCAGCAGCGCGGCGGCGGGACTAGCGGGAGGAGGGGAGCTGTTTTTT.

DNA for the CDR3: TGTGCCAGCAGCCAAGCGGGTTACTCCTACAATGAGCAGTTCTTC. Protein sequence: CASSQAGYSYNEQFF. The genes are TRBV6-5 and TRBJ2-1, with D possibly TRBD2 on 6 matching bases. CDR1 is MNHEY and CDR2 is SVGAGI in the germline V gene. The CDR3 has 15 amino acids. Trimming left V 6 bases short and J 0 bases short, with 12 bases between.

The chain combines TRBV6-5 with TRBJ1-3; D unresolved. This CDR3 has 14 residues. The V and J ends lost 5 bases and 0 bases respectively, with 8 bases between them. Germline CDR1 and CDR2: MNHEY and SVGAGI. This CDR3 reads CASSRGDSGNTIYF. The CDR3 DNA reads TGTGCCAGCAGTCGCGGTGACTCTGGAAACACCATATATTTT.

This chain connects TRBV7-9 to TRBJ1-4; D remains ambiguous. V lost 2 bases and J lost 5, with 9 bases in between. The CDR3 spans 14 residues. Looked up from germline, CDR1 is SEHNR and CDR2 is FQNEAQ (reference sequence). CDR3 sequence: CASSLNYGNEKLFF. CDR3 sequence (DNA): TGTGCCAGCAGCTTAAATTACGGGAATGAAAAACTGTTTTTT.

The V and J genes are TRBV7-9 and TRBJ2-3; 9 bases are a match to TRBD2. Looked up from germline, CDR1 is SEHNR and CDR2 is FQNEAQ (reference sequence). V was clipped by 1 base and J by 2 bases; unmatched bases: 7. The CDR3 is 17 residues long. DNA for the CDR3: TGTGCCAGCAGCTTAGGTTATGCTAGCGGGGCCACAGATACGCAGTATTTT. Translated, it gives CASSLGYASGATDTQYF.

The V gene is TRBV5-1, the J gene TRBJ1-2; tentatively, D is TRBD1 (6 bases). Germline V lookup: CDR1 SGHRS, CDR2 YFSETQ. The CDR3 has 12 amino acids. The ends were cut back, 5 bases at V and 8 bases at J, with 13 bases in the middle. The CDR3 DNA sequence: TGCGCCAGCAGTTCGACAGGCACCGGCTACACCTTC. Translated: CASSSTGTGYTF.